Sequencing of this TCR beta chain was carried out in a study of monozygotic twins with inflammatory bowel disease. Concerning this clonotype: The antigen remains unidentified.

Germline loops: CDR1 LNHNV, CDR2 YYDKDF (reference sequence). The CDR3 is 15 residues long. Study findings and constraints: Individual T cell subtypes were not distinguishable.

TCRdb re-called the 5' RACE reads and catalogs CDR3 proteins one per entry, DNA excluded. Its clone listing holds about 210,000 distinct CDR3 sequences. Unfractionated whole blood yielded total RNA, and T cells were not sorted. This TCR was sampled from a human donor with ulcerative colitis or Crohn's disease, or a healthy co-twin of an affected twin (not recorded which). The V and J genes are TRBV15 and TRBJ2-2. Sequenced input: blood. The CDR3 here is CATQVRHANTGELFF.